Listed here is a single T cell receptor (beta chain). Original processing notes: The authors estimated nucleated cell counts from reference gene primer amplification. The repertoire was sequenced with immunoSEQ multiplex PCR; TCRdb's copy has only in-frame clones and lacks some. The V and J calls and clone size come from that table; D and trimming were worked out from the DNA. Of 160,000 or so clones listed, more than 80% are singletons. The data stem from a study of blood T cell repertoires in COVID-19. The CDR3 extends over 13 amino acids. The germline gives CDR1 MNHEY, CDR2 SVGAGI. V dropped 6 bases and J dropped 7; count of bases not matched to a gene: 6.

The sample taken for sequencing was peripheral blood. The receptor was derived from a man in his 60s with acute or convalescent COVID-19. This rearrangement joins TRBV6-5 to TRBJ1-2; 9 positions agree with TRBD1. The CDR3 here is CASSRTGETGYTF. The DNA of the CDR3 is TGTGCCAGCAGCCGGACAGGGGAGACTGGCTACACCTTC.